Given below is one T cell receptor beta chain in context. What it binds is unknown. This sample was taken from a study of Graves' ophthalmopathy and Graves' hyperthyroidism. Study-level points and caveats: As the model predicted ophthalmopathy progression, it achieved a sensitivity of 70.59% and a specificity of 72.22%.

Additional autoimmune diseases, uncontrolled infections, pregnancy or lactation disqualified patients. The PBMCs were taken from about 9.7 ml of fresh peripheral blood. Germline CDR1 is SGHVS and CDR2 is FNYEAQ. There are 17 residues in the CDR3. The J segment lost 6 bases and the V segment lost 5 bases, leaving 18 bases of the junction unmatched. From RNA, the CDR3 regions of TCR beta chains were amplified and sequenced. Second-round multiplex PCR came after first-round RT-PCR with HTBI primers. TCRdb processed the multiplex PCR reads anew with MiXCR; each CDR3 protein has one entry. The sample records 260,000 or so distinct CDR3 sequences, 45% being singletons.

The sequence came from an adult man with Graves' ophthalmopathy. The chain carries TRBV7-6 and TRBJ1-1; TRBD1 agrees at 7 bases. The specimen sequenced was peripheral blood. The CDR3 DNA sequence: TGTGCCAGCAGCCAACCACAGGGGCGCCCCGGGTTGGCTGAAGCTTTCTTT. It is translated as CASSQPQGRPGLAEAFF.